The 8 T cell receptor beta chains below all came from one sample that was sequenced in a study of shared clonotypes between healthy human individuals. Measured with immunoSEQ multiplex PCR; TCRdb has only the in-frame clones, and not every one. The sample consists of roughly 2 million clones, 95% of them appearing once. The specimen sequenced was naive CD4+ T cells sorted from blood. Subset denoted: CD45RA+ positively selected. These receptor sequences come from a man aged 18 to 30 in good health.

This clone has only one observation. This chain uses TRBV2 with TRBJ2-1, with D uncertain. The CDR3 consists of 16 residues. Trimming removed 0 bases at V and 7 bases at J, with 16 bases between. Germline loops: CDR1 SNHLY, CDR2 FYNNEI. The CDR3 sequence: CASSEAVRPKGNEQFF. CDR3 bases: TGTGCCAGCAGTGAAGCGGTCAGGCCCAAGGGAAATGAGCAGTTCTTC.

J is TRBJ1-2 and V is TRBV6-1; D is undetermined. The CDR3 runs 14 residues. The germline gives CDR1 MNHNS, CDR2 SASEGT. Trimming stripped 0 bases from V and 2 bases from J, with 7 bases between. The DNA for the CDR3 is TGTGCCAGCAGTGAAGCGGCAGAAAACTATGGCTACACCTTC. Encoded protein: CASSEAAENYGYTF.

This chain uses TRBV6-5 with TRBJ2-7, with a weak D call TRBD1 (5 bases). The CDR3 is 14 amino acids. V was trimmed by 0 bases and J by 3 bases, leaving 9 bases between them. CDR1 MNHEY and CDR2 SVGAGI come from the germline V gene. CDR3 coding DNA: TGTGCCAGCAGTTACTCTCAGGGCGTCTACGAGCAGTACTTC. The encoded protein is CASSYSQGVYEQYF.

The chain couples TRBV2 to TRBJ1-4; maybe TRBD1 (6 bases). This CDR3 comprises 13 residues. Trimming took off 5 bases at V and 7 bases at J, with 11 bases between the two ends. Germline CDR1 is SNHLY and CDR2 is FYNNEI. DNA for the CDR3: TGTGCCAGCAGTCCGGACAGCTCTGAAAAACTGTTTTTT. Protein: CASSPDSSEKLFF.

The V call is TRBV5-4, the J call TRBJ2-2; 9 bases line up with TRBD2. The CDR3 has 17 amino acids. The V gene end was trimmed by 4 bases and the J gene end by 7 bases; junction bases not matched to a gene: 14. Germline-derived CDR1 and CDR2 are SGHNT and YYREEE (reference sequence). The chain's CDR3 is CASSHRGSGRKSGELFF. In DNA form, the CDR3 reads TGTGCCAGCAGCCACCGGGGTAGCGGGAGAAAGAGCGGGGAGCTGTTTTTT. Full variable domain (remainder filled in from reference TRBV5-4 and TRBJ2-2): ETGVTQSPTHLIKTRGQQVTLRCSSQSGHNTVSWYQQALGQGPQFIFQYYREEENGRGNFPPRFSGLQFPNYSSELNVNALELDDSALYLCASSHRGSGRKSGELFFGEGSRLTVL.

This sequence joins TRBV6-6 and TRBJ2-1; D is unclear. The CDR3 is 15 residues long. V lost 2 bases, J lost 0 bases, and 8 bases lay in between. Looked up from germline, CDR1 is MNHNY and CDR2 is SVGAGI (reference sequence). The CDR3, as DNA: TGTGCCAGCAGTTACAACGGATACTCCTACAATGAGCAGTTCTTC. Protein sequence: CASSYNGYSYNEQFF.

The chain uses TRBV30 and TRBJ1-5; TRBD1 matches 7 bases. The V and J ends lost 2 bases and 8 bases, in that order; junction bases with no gene match: 6. The CDR3 spans 13 residues. Germline loops: CDR1 GTSNPN, CDR2 SVGIG (reference sequence). This chain's CDR3 is CAWSRGRPEPQHF. CDR3 nucleotide sequence: TGTGCCTGGAGTAGGGGGCGGCCAGAGCCCCAGCATTTT.

The rearrangement joins TRBV30 to TRBJ2-4, with a weak D call TRBD2 (7 bases). V lost 0 bases to trimming and J lost 3 bases, with 12 bases between them. This CDR3 has 15 residues. From germline, CDR1 is GTSNPN and CDR2 SVGIG (reference sequence). Here the CDR3 reads CAWSVGGGDKNIQYF. The CDR3 DNA is TGTGCCTGGAGTGTAGGGGGAGGGGACAAAAACATTCAGTACTTC.